This T cell receptor (beta chain) was recorded in a study of cytomegalovirus exposure and HLA in healthy donors. Study observations and caveats: Most sequenced TCRs were rare (though some public TCRs occurred in many donors). Being indistinguishable, some V segments were excluded, TRBV6-2 and TRBV6-3 among them.

The germline CDR1 and CDR2 sequences are LNHNV and YYDKDF (reference sequence). With V trimmed by 1 base and J by 5 bases, 9 bases remained unmatched. This CDR3 spans 17 amino acids. Amplification used 60 Vbeta primers and 13 Jbeta primers. Generated by immunoSEQ multiplex PCR, the TCRdb table keeps only in-frame clones and is missing some. The table records around 100,000 clones, around 82% of them present only once. Comment on this clone: Its antigen is not identified.

The specimen was PBMCs. The V call is TRBV15, the J call TRBJ2-1, with TRBD2 identical over 9 bases. This TCR derives from a woman aged 25 to 39 in good health and CMV-seropositive. The CDR3 DNA follows: TGTGCCACCAGCAGAGGCCATCTAGCGGGATGGGACAATGAGCAGTTCTTC. The encoded protein is CATSRGHLAGWDNEQFF.